Listed below are T cell receptor beta chains from one sample, sequenced in a study of breast tumors, draining lymph nodes, adjacent tissues. Via MiXCR, TCRdb re-called the multiplex PCR reads, giving one row per CDR3 protein. The sample includes more than 20,000 distinct CDR3 sequences, under 30% of them seen just once. The sample taken for sequencing was breast tumor tissue. The receptor source for this set is a female donor with breast cancer. Some clones in this sample may be carry-over from other donors' samples. The CDR3 runs from the conserved cysteine through the conserved F or W. Each record gives: clone size, D gene, J gene, V gene, CDR3 length, CDR3 protein, CDR3 DNA. D genes are given only for firm matches. Expanded clones are given a class, and other clones once, few, many or no size at all.

abundance: many
d_gene: NA
j_gene: TRBJ1-2
v_gene: TRBV5-4
len: 12
CDR3aa: CASGQLEVGYTF
CDR3nt: TGTGCCAGCGGTCAGTTGGAGGTCGGCTACACCTTC

abundance: medium-sized
d_gene: TRBD1
j_gene: TRBJ2-7
v_gene: TRBV6-6
len: 14
CDR3aa: CASSRTGDSYEQYF
CDR3nt: TGTGCCAGCAGCCGGACAGGCGATTCCTACGAGCAGTACTTC

abundance: many
d_gene: NA
j_gene: TRBJ2-2
v_gene: TRBV7-9
len: 14
CDR3aa: CASSLGGLTGELFF
CDR3nt: TGTGCCAGCAGCTTGGGGGGCCTCACCGGGGAGCTGTTTTTT

abundance: many
d_gene: TRBD2
j_gene: TRBJ2-3
v_gene: TRBV20-1
len: 19
CDR3aa: CSAREYRRTSGSKADTQYF
CDR3nt: TGCAGTGCTAGAGAGTATAGGAGAACTAGCGGGAGTAAGGCTGATACGCAGTATTTT

abundance: many
d_gene: NA
j_gene: TRBJ1-5
v_gene: TRBV28
len: 15
CDR3aa: CASSPRQRYNQPQHF
CDR3nt: TGTGCCAGCAGTCCCAGACAGCGCTACAATCAGCCCCAGCATTTT

abundance: many
d_gene: NA
j_gene: TRBJ1-6
v_gene: TRBV15
len: 16
CDR3aa: CATSRGVDIPNSPLHF
CDR3nt: TGTGCCACCAGCAGAGGAGTGGACATCCCTAATTCACCCCTCCACTTT

abundance: NA
d_gene: TRBD2
j_gene: TRBJ2-5
v_gene: TRBV2
len: 14
CDR3aa: CASSESLAEETQYF
CDR3nt: TGTGCCAGCAGTGAATCGCTAGCGGAAGAGACCCAGTACTTC

abundance: many
d_gene: NA
j_gene: TRBJ2-7
v_gene: TRBV29-1
len: 14
CDR3aa: CSVAGWGGLYEQYF
CDR3nt: TGCAGCGTTGCGGGTTGGGGGGGGCTCTACGAGCAGTACTTC

abundance: many
d_gene: NA
j_gene: TRBJ2-5
v_gene: TRBV10-3
len: 13
CDR3aa: CAISVRLQETQYF
CDR3nt: TGTGCCATCAGTGTAAGACTCCAAGAGACCCAGTACTTC

abundance: medium-sized
d_gene: NA
j_gene: TRBJ2-7
v_gene: TRBV6-6
len: 15
CDR3aa: CVSTGGASSNYEQYF
CDR3nt: TGTGTCAGCACTGGGGGGGCGAGTTCTAATTACGAGCAGTACTTC

abundance: NA
d_gene: NA
j_gene: TRBJ2-2
v_gene: TRBV7-4
len: 14
CDR3aa: CASSSPSRLGELFF
CDR3nt: TGTGCCAGCAGCTCGCCTAGCAGACTGGGGGAGCTGTTTTTT

abundance: medium-sized
d_gene: TRBD2
j_gene: TRBJ2-7
v_gene: TRBV10-3
len: 15
CDR3aa: CAISDRSGRRYEQYF
CDR3nt: TGTGCCATCAGTGACCGAAGCGGGAGGAGGTACGAGCAGTACTTC

abundance: many
d_gene: NA
j_gene: TRBJ2-6
v_gene: TRBV20-1
len: 15
CDR3aa: CSARPRRSGANVLTF
CDR3nt: TGCAGTGCTAGACCCCGGAGGTCTGGGGCCAACGTCCTGACTTTC

abundance: many
d_gene: NA
j_gene: TRBJ2-1
v_gene: TRBV30
len: 14
CDR3aa: CAWSLGGRSNEQFF
CDR3nt: TGTGCCTGGAGTCTCGGTGGGAGGTCGAATGAGCAGTTCTTC

abundance: many
d_gene: NA
j_gene: TRBJ2-1
v_gene: TRBV5-5
len: 13
CDR3aa: CASSLVLTNEQFF
CDR3nt: TGTGCCAGCAGCTTGGTGCTCACAAATGAGCAGTTCTTC

abundance: NA
d_gene: TRBD2
j_gene: TRBJ2-7
v_gene: TRBV27
len: 17
CDR3aa: CASRPWGLAGGSYEQYF
CDR3nt: TGTGCCAGCAGGCCCTGGGGACTAGCGGGAGGATCTTACGAGCAGTACTTC

abundance: many
d_gene: TRBD2
j_gene: TRBJ2-7
v_gene: TRBV5-1
len: 16
CDR3aa: CASSSLTSGGVYEQYF
CDR3nt: TGCGCCAGCAGCTCCCTGACTAGCGGGGGGGTCTACGAGCAGTACTTC

abundance: many
d_gene: TRBD2
j_gene: TRBJ2-3
v_gene: TRBV10-3
len: 13
CDR3aa: CAISSGRLDTQYF
CDR3nt: TGTGCCATCAGTAGCGGGAGGCTAGATACGCAGTATTTT

abundance: many
d_gene: NA
j_gene: TRBJ2-1
v_gene: TRBV5-4
len: 16
CDR3aa: CASSLDGGIRYNEQFF
CDR3nt: TGTGCCAGCAGCTTGGATGGGGGGATTCGGTACAATGAGCAGTTCTTC

abundance: many
d_gene: TRBD2
j_gene: TRBJ2-1
v_gene: TRBV20-1
len: 16
CDR3aa: CSVGLAGGSAYNEQFF
CDR3nt: TGCAGCGTGGGACTAGCGGGAGGTAGCGCCTACAATGAGCAGTTCTTC

abundance: many
d_gene: NA
j_gene: TRBJ1-2
v_gene: TRBV20-1
len: 12
CDR3aa: CSARDSYYGYTF
CDR3nt: TGCAGTGCTAGGGACAGCTACTATGGCTACACCTTC

abundance: many
d_gene: NA
j_gene: TRBJ2-5
v_gene: TRBV11-1
len: 13
CDR3aa: CASSLVGTETQYF
CDR3nt: TGTGCCAGCAGCTTAGTTGGGACCGAGACCCAGTACTTC

abundance: many
d_gene: TRBD1
j_gene: TRBJ1-6
v_gene: TRBV20-1
len: 15
CDR3aa: CSAPPSGQYNSPLHF
CDR3nt: TGCAGTGCCCCCCCCTCGGGACAGTATAATTCACCCCTCCACTTT

abundance: many
d_gene: NA
j_gene: TRBJ1-5
v_gene: TRBV6-6
len: 15
CDR3aa: CASRTVSYSNQPQHF
CDR3nt: TGTGCCAGCAGAACCGTCTCCTATAGCAATCAGCCCCAGCATTTT

abundance: many
d_gene: NA
j_gene: TRBJ1-6
v_gene: TRBV5-4
len: 14
CDR3aa: CASSLTGRNSPLHF
CDR3nt: TGTGCCAGCAGCCTGACAGGACGGAATTCACCCCTCCACTTT

abundance: many
d_gene: NA
j_gene: TRBJ2-7
v_gene: TRBV12-3/TRBV12-4
len: 15
CDR3aa: CASSLASGQTYEQYF
CDR3nt: TGTGCCAGCAGTTTAGCCAGCGGACAGACCTACGAGCAGTACTTC

abundance: many
d_gene: NA
j_gene: TRBJ2-1
v_gene: TRBV16
len: 16
CDR3aa: CASSQYSASSYNEQFF
CDR3nt: TGTGCCAGCAGCCAATACAGTGCGAGCTCCTACAATGAGCAGTTCTTC

abundance: NA
d_gene: TRBD2
j_gene: TRBJ2-3
v_gene: TRBV13
len: 17
CDR3aa: CASSLLNSGVGTDTQYF
CDR3nt: TGTGCCAGCAGCCTATTAAATAGCGGGGTCGGCACAGATACGCAGTATTTT

abundance: NA
d_gene: NA
j_gene: TRBJ2-7
v_gene: TRBV3-1
len: 15
CDR3aa: CASSPTGRVSYEQYF
CDR3nt: TGTGCCAGCAGCCCCACAGGGAGGGTCTCCTACGAGCAGTACTTC

abundance: many
d_gene: NA
j_gene: TRBJ2-5
v_gene: TRBV4-1
len: 16
CDR3aa: CASSQDLDTTPETQYF
CDR3nt: TGCGCCAGCAGCCAAGATCTGGACACTACTCCGGAGACCCAGTACTTC

abundance: many
d_gene: NA
j_gene: TRBJ2-1
v_gene: TRBV6-5
len: 20
CDR3aa: CAPPGLLIQLGRVFYNEQFF
CDR3nt: TGTGCCCCCCCGGGGTTGCTGATCCAACTCGGCAGGGTTTTTTACAATGAGCAGTTCTTC

abundance: many
d_gene: NA
j_gene: TRBJ2-1
v_gene: TRBV14
len: 16
CDR3aa: CASSVRQGLTYNEQFF
CDR3nt: TGTGCCAGCAGCGTAAGACAGGGACTCACCTACAATGAGCAGTTCTTC

abundance: many
d_gene: NA
j_gene: TRBJ2-1
v_gene: TRBV5-1
len: 15
CDR3aa: CASSLSLDGYNEQFF
CDR3nt: TGCGCCAGCAGCTTGAGCCTAGATGGCTACAATGAGCAGTTCTTC

abundance: many
d_gene: NA
j_gene: TRBJ1-2
v_gene: TRBV28
len: 12
CDR3aa: CASSLIGRGYTF
CDR3nt: TGTGCCAGCAGTTTAATAGGAAGAGGCTACACCTTC

abundance: NA
d_gene: TRBD2
j_gene: TRBJ2-7
v_gene: TRBV7-2
len: 14
CDR3aa: CASSNKAGPYEQYF
CDR3nt: TGTGCCAGCAGCAATAAAGCGGGGCCCTACGAGCAGTACTTC

abundance: NA
d_gene: NA
j_gene: TRBJ1-5
v_gene: TRBV6-1
len: 13
CDR3aa: CASSTARSQPQHF
CDR3nt: TGTGCCAGCTCCACGGCACGTAGTCAGCCCCAGCATTTT

abundance: few
d_gene: NA
j_gene: TRBJ1-5
v_gene: TRBV28
len: 16
CDR3aa: CASRSLEQGWSQPQHF
CDR3nt: TGTGCCAGCAGATCACTTGAACAGGGTTGGAGTCAGCCCCAGCATTTT

abundance: many
d_gene: NA
j_gene: TRBJ2-1
v_gene: TRBV5-6
len: 11
CDR3aa: CASSLTGLEFF
CDR3nt: TGTGCCAGCAGCTTGACCGGATTGGAGTTCTTC

abundance: many
d_gene: NA
j_gene: TRBJ2-1
v_gene: TRBV3-1
len: 12
CDR3aa: CASRKEGNEQFF
CDR3nt: TGTGCCAGCAGAAAGGAAGGAAATGAGCAGTTCTTC

abundance: many
d_gene: TRBD2
j_gene: TRBJ2-1
v_gene: TRBV20-1
len: 18
CDR3aa: CSARGLAGGGLSYNEQFF
CDR3nt: TGCAGTGCTAGAGGCCTAGCGGGGGGGGGACTCTCCTACAATGAGCAGTTCTTC

abundance: many
d_gene: NA
j_gene: TRBJ2-7
v_gene: TRBV5-1
len: 15
CDR3aa: CASSLGTSTFYEQYF
CDR3nt: TGCGCCAGCAGCTTAGGGACTTCAACTTTCTACGAGCAGTACTTC

abundance: many
d_gene: NA
j_gene: TRBJ2-2
v_gene: TRBV6-5
len: 12
CDR3aa: CATEKPGGELFF
CDR3nt: TGTGCCACCGAAAAGCCAGGCGGGGAGCTGTTTTTT

abundance: NA
d_gene: NA
j_gene: TRBJ2-5
v_gene: TRBV2
len: 16
CDR3aa: CASSVRTVWRGETQYF
CDR3nt: TGTGCCAGCAGTGTTCGGACCGTATGGAGAGGGGAGACCCAGTACTTC

abundance: many
d_gene: NA
j_gene: TRBJ2-7
v_gene: TRBV7-9
len: 13
CDR3aa: CASSLTRSYEQYF
CDR3nt: TGTGCCAGCAGCTTAACGCGGAGTTACGAGCAGTACTTC

abundance: few
d_gene: NA
j_gene: TRBJ2-7
v_gene: TRBV28
len: 12
CDR3aa: CASSLYRPEQYF
CDR3nt: TGTGCCAGCAGTTTATACCGGCCCGAGCAGTACTTC

abundance: NA
d_gene: NA
j_gene: TRBJ1-6
v_gene: TRBV5-6
len: 15
CDR3aa: CASSLQSLHNSPPHF
CDR3nt: TGTGCCAGCAGCTTGCAGTCCCTCCATAACTCACCCCCCCACTTT

abundance: many
d_gene: TRBD1
j_gene: TRBJ2-2
v_gene: TRBV7-3
len: 17
CDR3aa: CASSHTPGQGGNGELFF
CDR3nt: TGTGCCAGCAGCCACACCCCGGGACAGGGTGGAAACGGGGAGCTGTTTTTT

abundance: NA
d_gene: TRBD1
j_gene: TRBJ1-2
v_gene: TRBV27
len: 15
CDR3aa: CASSLSAGGFYGYTF
CDR3nt: TGTGCCAGCAGTTTATCTGCAGGGGGCTTCTATGGCTACACCTTC

abundance: NA
d_gene: NA
j_gene: TRBJ2-3
v_gene: TRBV20-1
len: 10
CDR3aa: CSAMLDTQYF
CDR3nt: TGCAGTGCTATGTTGGATACGCAGTATTTT

abundance: many
d_gene: NA
j_gene: TRBJ1-5
v_gene: TRBV6-5
len: 14
CDR3aa: CASSYSGGTQPQHF
CDR3nt: TGTGCCAGCAGTTACTCTGGCGGGACACAGCCCCAGCATTTT

abundance: many
d_gene: NA
j_gene: TRBJ2-6
v_gene: TRBV12-3/TRBV12-4
len: 16
CDR3aa: CASSFLRGAGANVLTF
CDR3nt: TGTGCCAGCAGTTTTCTTAGGGGGGCCGGGGCCAACGTCCTGACTTTC

abundance: NA
d_gene: NA
j_gene: TRBJ2-7
v_gene: TRBV9
len: 22
CDR3aa: CAHPEDSSFYICSPLSDHEQYF
CDR3nt: NA

abundance: NA
d_gene: NA
j_gene: TRBJ2-3
v_gene: TRBV20-1
len: 15
CDR3aa: CSARDQEVHTDTRYF
CDR3nt: TGCAGTGCTAGAGATCAGGAAGTGCATACGGATACGCGGTACTTT

abundance: NA
d_gene: NA
j_gene: TRBJ1-6
v_gene: TRBV12-3/TRBV12-4
len: 13
CDR3aa: CASSLVADSPLHF
CDR3nt: TGTGCCAGCAGTTTAGTGGCGGATTCACCCCTCCACTTT

abundance: many
d_gene: TRBD1
j_gene: TRBJ2-7
v_gene: TRBV20-1
len: 14
CDR3aa: CSAAFRDRGSQQYF
CDR3nt: TGCAGTGCTGCCTTCCGGGACAGGGGGTCACAGCAGTACTTC

abundance: many
d_gene: TRBD2
j_gene: TRBJ2-3
v_gene: TRBV9
len: 17
CDR3aa: CASSPSGLAGNTDTQYF
CDR3nt: TGTGCCAGCAGCCCATCGGGACTAGCGGGAAACACAGATACGCAGTATTTT

abundance: many
d_gene: TRBD2
j_gene: TRBJ2-3
v_gene: TRBV5-4
len: 17
CDR3aa: CASSRGLAGNKGDTQYF
CDR3nt: TGTGCCAGCAGCCGGGGACTAGCGGGCAACAAGGGAGATACGCAGTATTTT

abundance: many
d_gene: NA
j_gene: TRBJ2-5
v_gene: TRBV18
len: 14
CDR3aa: CASSPRNYQETQYF
CDR3nt: TGTGCCAGCTCACCACGGAACTATCAAGAGACCCAGTACTTC

abundance: once
d_gene: NA
j_gene: TRBJ1-1
v_gene: TRBV19
len: 16
CDR3aa: CASSIGAGAGETEAFF
CDR3nt: TGTGCCAGTAGTATAGGAGCAGGGGCTGGTGAAACTGAAGCTTTCTTT

abundance: many
d_gene: TRBD2
j_gene: TRBJ2-7
v_gene: TRBV20-1
len: 13
CDR3aa: CSALSGGLYEQYF
CDR3nt: TGCAGTGCTTTGAGCGGGGGGTTATACGAGCAGTACTTC